This T cell receptor (beta chain) emerged from a study of blood T cell repertoires in COVID-19. Study information: The analysed material was cDNA or gDNA that came from T cells, B-cell-depleted T cells, or PBMCs.

CDR1 is LGHDT and CDR2 is YNNKEL in the germline V gene (reference sequence). CDR3 length: 15 residues. The trim removed 4 bases at V and 4 bases at J, leaving 6 bases unmatched. In the study's own analysis: Reference gene primer amplification gave nucleated cell count estimates. Assay used: immunoSEQ multiplex PCR; TCRdb lists only in-frame clones, some missing. V and J calls and clone size are those listed in that table; D and trimming were worked out from the DNA. The table lists around 170,000 clones, 90% of them singletons. This clone is a singleton in its sample. This clonotype was sampled from a man aged 50 to 60 with acute or convalescent COVID-19. Source material: peripheral blood. V usage is TRBV3-1 (or the pseudogene TRBV3-2) and J usage is TRBJ1-3, with TRBD1 matching 8 bases. In DNA, the CDR3 is TGTGCCAGCAGCCCCCGGACAGGGCAAGGAAACACCATATATTTT. Its protein product is CASSPRTGQGNTIYF.